This T cell receptor (beta chain) originates from a study of blood T cell repertoires in COVID-19. Study in general: The United States, Italy and Spain supplied acute and convalescent COVID-19 samples. PBMCs, B-cell-depleted T cells, or T cells were the source of the cDNA or gDNA that made up the material.

Original processing methods: Reference gene primer amplification gave estimated nucleated cell counts. Method: immunoSEQ multiplex PCR; TCRdb's copy keeps in-frame clones and lacks some. That table gives V, J and clone size, and the DNA gave D and trimming. The table has 70,000 to 95,000 clones, 85% to 95% seen once; the top ten hold less than 5%. The sequenced sample consisted of peripheral blood. The source is a woman aged 45-60 years in a cohort sampled during active COVID-19.

CDR3 amino acids: CASSLTGKYYEQYF. In nucleotides, the CDR3 is TGTGCCAGCAGCTTGACGGGGAAATACTACGAGCAGTACTTC. The rearrangement uses TRBV5-6 and TRBJ2-7, with a weak D call TRBD2 (5 bases). Trimming left V 1 base short and J 3 bases short, with 11 bases between. Looked up from germline, CDR1 is SGHDT and CDR2 is YYEEEE. The CDR3 length is 14 residues.